This T cell receptor (beta chain) was recorded in a study of cytomegalovirus exposure and HLA in healthy donors. Background on the study: Around 180 million T cells yielded 120 million or so unique TCR beta sequences, as an earlier analysis found. Genotyping of some 400 donors showed that about 84% belonged to the Caucasian-associated ancestry cluster. Study-wide results and limits: In vitro experiments confirmed that three CMV-associated chains were specific for CMV antigens.

PCR primers comprised 60 Vbeta and 13 Jbeta primers. Clones were read by immunoSEQ multiplex PCR, and TCRdb kept only the in-frame ones, dropping some. The sample includes 50,000 or so clones. Trimming took off 0 bases at V and 7 bases at J, with 18 bases between the two ends. Looked up from germline, CDR1 is MNHNS and CDR2 is SASEGT. The length of the CDR3 is 16 residues. Comment on this clone: What it recognizes is unknown.

Sequenced sample: PBMCs. The genes are TRBV6-1 and TRBJ1-1; D uncertain. This sequence originates from a young woman in good health and CMV-seronegative. In nucleotides, the CDR3 is TGTGCCAGCAGTGAAGCGCTTCCTGGCAGTCGTCTTGAAGCTTTCTTT. Its translation is CASSEALPGSRLEAFF.